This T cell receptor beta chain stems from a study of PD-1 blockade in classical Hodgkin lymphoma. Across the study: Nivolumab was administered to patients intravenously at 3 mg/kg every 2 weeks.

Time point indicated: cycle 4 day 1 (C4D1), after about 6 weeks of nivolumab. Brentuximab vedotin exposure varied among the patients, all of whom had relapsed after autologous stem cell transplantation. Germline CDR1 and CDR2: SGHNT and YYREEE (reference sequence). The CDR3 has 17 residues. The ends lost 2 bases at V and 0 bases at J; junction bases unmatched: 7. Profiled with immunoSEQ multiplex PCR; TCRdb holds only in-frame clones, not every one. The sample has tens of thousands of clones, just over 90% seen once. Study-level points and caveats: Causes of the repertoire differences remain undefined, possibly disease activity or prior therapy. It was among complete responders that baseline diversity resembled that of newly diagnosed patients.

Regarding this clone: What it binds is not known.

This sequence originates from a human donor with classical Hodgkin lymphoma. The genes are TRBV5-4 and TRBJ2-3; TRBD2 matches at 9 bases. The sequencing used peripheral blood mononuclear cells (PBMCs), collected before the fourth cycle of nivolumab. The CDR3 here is CASSFSGGLDSTDTQYF. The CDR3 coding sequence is TGTGCCAGCAGCTTTAGCGGGGGCCTCGATAGCACAGATACGCAGTATTTT.